The 9 T cell receptor beta chains given below trace back to one sample, sequenced in a study of blood T cell repertoires in COVID-19. Here immunoSEQ multiplex PCR was the method, and the copy in TCRdb shows in-frame clones only, minus some. The sample holds more than 60,000 clones, around 84% seen once. Sequencing used peripheral blood. Receptors originate from a man in his fifties with acute or convalescent COVID-19.

The rearrangement joins TRBV4-2 to TRBJ2-2, with TRBD2 identical over 8 bases. The CDR3 sequence is 16 residues long. CDR1 and CDR2 from the germline V gene are LGHNA and YNFKEQ. Germline trimming cut 1 base from V and 5 bases from J; bases unmatched to any gene: 6. The CDR3 loop is CASSQVGGGSTGELFF. In nucleotides, the CDR3 is TGTGCCAGCAGCCAAGTAGGCGGGGGGTCAACCGGGGAGCTGTTTTTT.

The rearrangement joins TRBV5-8 to TRBJ1-1; 7 nucleotides agree with TRBD1. Germline V gene data show CDR1 as SGHTS and CDR2 as YDEGEE. Trimming removed 0 bases from V and 5 bases from J; junction bases left unmatched: 4. The CDR3 sequence is 14 residues long. CDR3 in DNA: TGTGCCAGCAGCTTGGTTAGGGGGCGAACTGAAGCTTTCTTT. It is translated as CASSLVRGRTEAFF.

The chain uses TRBV2 and TRBJ2-4; 12 bases agree with TRBD1. V dropped 6 bases and J dropped 7; count of bases not matched to a gene: 7. Per the germline V gene, CDR1 is SNHLY and CDR2 is FYNNEI. This CDR3 is 15 amino acids long. CDR3 loop: CASRSGTGGFNIQYF. Here the CDR3 DNA reads TGTGCCAGCAGATCCGGGACAGGGGGCTTTAACATTCAGTACTTC.

This chain links TRBV30 with TRBJ1-5; the D is unclear. Germline CDR1 reads GTSNPN; CDR2 reads SVGIG (reference sequence). The CDR3 is made up of 14 amino acids. Trimming left V 1 base short and J 5 bases short, with 12 bases between. The CDR3 spells CAWSGRRAHQPQHF. In DNA, the CDR3 is TGTGCCTGGAGTGGCCGGAGGGCCCATCAGCCCCAGCATTTT.

The chain joins TRBV5-4 to TRBJ2-3, with D possibly TRBD1 on 5 matching bases. Trimming removed 4 bases from V and 0 bases from J, with 12 bases in between. The CDR3 spans 15 residues. Per germline, CDR1 SGHNT and CDR2 YYREEE (reference sequence). The DNA of the CDR3 is TGTGCCAGCAGCCCCGACAGAAAGAGCACAGATACGCAGTATTTT. As protein: CASSPDRKSTDTQYF.

This chain's CDR3 is CASSLHMGGATSTDTQYF. CDR3 in DNA: TGTGCCAGCAGTCTTCATATGGGGGGGGCCACTAGCACAGATACGCAGTATTTT. This chain links TRBV3-1 (or the pseudogene TRBV3-2) with TRBJ2-3, with D possibly being TRBD2 (7 bases). Germline V lookup: CDR1 LGHDT, CDR2 YNNKEL (reference sequence). The CDR3 extends over 18 amino acids. V was shortened by 6 bases and J by 0 bases, with 22 bases between the two germline ends.

This chain links TRBV18 with TRBJ1-4; 8 nucleotides line up with TRBD1. Germline V gene sequence: CDR1 KGHSH, CDR2 LQKENI. Trimming took 11 bases from V and 8 from J; bases not matched to a gene: 13. This CDR3 is built from 14 residues. The CDR3 is CAQYRGLEQEKLFF. CDR3 coding DNA: TGTGCCCAATACAGGGGGTTAGAGCAGGAAAAACTGTTTTTT.

The J gene is TRBJ1-4, the V gene TRBV5-6, with D uncertain. The length of the CDR3 is 14 residues. The V end lost 4 bases, the J end lost 8 bases, and 15 bases lay between the germline ends. Germline V gene data show CDR1 as SGHDT and CDR2 as YYEEEE. The chain's CDR3 is CASSKTNVGEKLFF. The CDR3 DNA reads as TGTGCCAGCAGCAAGACTAACGTAGGGGAAAAACTGTTTTTT.

The genes are TRBV5-1 and TRBJ2-5; 9 bases are a match to TRBD1. Germline lookup yields CDR1 SGHRS and CDR2 YFSETQ. V was clipped by 3 bases and J by 5 bases; unmatched bases: 8. The CDR3 loop spans 15 amino acids. Written as DNA, the CDR3 is TGCGCCAGCAGCTCCGGACAGGGGATATTGGAGACCCAGTACTTC. This translates into CASSSGQGILETQYF.